This TCR beta chain was sequenced during a study of blood T cell repertoires in COVID-19 (dated by TCRdb to 2019 to 2021). Looking at the study overall: Samples from collaborators originated in the United States, Italy and Spain and spanned both the acute and convalescent phases of COVID-19. Subjects who had been exposed to COVID-19, were actively infected with it, or had recovered from it provided the deeply sampled blood TCRbeta repertoires that made up the dataset. The repertoires were released in a freely available public database intended as a resource for research on the immune response to SARS-CoV-2. A de-identified subject ID, COVID-19 status, age in years and sex were almost always included in the sample metadata. The prospective study material was composed of cDNA or gDNA derived from T cells, B-cell-depleted T cells, or PBMCs. The samples were drawn from the first 160 participants of the ongoing ImmuneRACE study and from over a thousand subjects provided by 6 global collaborators. Where HLA class I and class II types were available, the types were taken from metadata supplied by the sample provider, not from assay-based typing. General findings and caveats noted by the study authors: The amount of clinical and demographic metadata varied by source and participant and was provided uncurated.

The immunoSEQ Assay, a bias-controlled multiplex PCR, was used to amplify TCRbeta CDR3 regions from genomic DNA. For the original study's pipeline: The number of nucleated cells in each sample was estimated from the amplification of reference gene primers within the assay. To quantify the absolute abundance of each unique TCRbeta CDR3 rearrangement, sequence reads were collapsed and filtered. Productive Simpson clonality was computed per sample as the square root of Simpson's diversity index over productive rearrangements. TCRdb's version of the immuneACCESS table is confined to in-frame rearrangements and falls short of the full clone set. An unresolved V gene accounts for under half of the shortfall where checked; the remainder is of unknown origin. From that table come the V and J calls and clone size; the DNA was used to work out D and trimming. The sample table records approximately 300,000 clones; 80% to 90% of these occur just once. The ten most abundant clones make up 1% to 1.5% of the sample.

Collaborating institutions collected whole blood in K2EDTA tubes following their own protocols. Collaborator samples were shipped for TCRbeta analysis as frozen whole blood, isolated PBMCs, or DNA extracted from either sample type. For this clone: No antigen is known for it. No base-level quality is on record; no much larger clone is a single base apart.

The CDR3 runs 17 residues from the cysteine to the phenylalanine. The read is trimmed to its CDR3 DNA, 51 bases read in frame from base 1. Ends trimmed: V by 3 bases, J by 5 bases; bases unmatched to a gene: 13. CDR1 and CDR2 are read off the germline V gene as SGDLS and YYNGEE. Sequencing input: peripheral blood. This chain joins TRBV9 to TRBJ2-4; 8 bases in the junction line up with TRBD1. The clonotype originates from a woman between 50 and 59 years old with acute or convalescent COVID-19. The CDR3 loop reads CASSGTTGGGWENIQYF. The sequenced DNA is TGTGCCAGCAGCGGAACTACAGGGGGAGGTTGGGAAAACATTCAGTACTTC.